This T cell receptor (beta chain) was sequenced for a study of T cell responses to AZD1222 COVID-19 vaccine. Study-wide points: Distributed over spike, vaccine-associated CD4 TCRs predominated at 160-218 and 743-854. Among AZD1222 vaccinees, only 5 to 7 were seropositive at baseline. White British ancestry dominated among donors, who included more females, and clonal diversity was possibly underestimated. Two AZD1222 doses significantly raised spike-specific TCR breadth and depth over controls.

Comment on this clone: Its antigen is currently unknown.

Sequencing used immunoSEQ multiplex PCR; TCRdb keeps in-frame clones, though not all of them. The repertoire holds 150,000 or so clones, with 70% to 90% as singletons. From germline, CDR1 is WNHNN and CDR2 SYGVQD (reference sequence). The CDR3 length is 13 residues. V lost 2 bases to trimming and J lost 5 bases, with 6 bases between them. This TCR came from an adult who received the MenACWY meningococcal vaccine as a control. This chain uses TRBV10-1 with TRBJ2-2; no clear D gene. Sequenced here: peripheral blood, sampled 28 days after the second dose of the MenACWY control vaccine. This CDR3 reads CASSEERTGELFF. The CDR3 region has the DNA TGCGCCAGCAGTGAGGAACGGACCGGGGAGCTGTTTTTT.